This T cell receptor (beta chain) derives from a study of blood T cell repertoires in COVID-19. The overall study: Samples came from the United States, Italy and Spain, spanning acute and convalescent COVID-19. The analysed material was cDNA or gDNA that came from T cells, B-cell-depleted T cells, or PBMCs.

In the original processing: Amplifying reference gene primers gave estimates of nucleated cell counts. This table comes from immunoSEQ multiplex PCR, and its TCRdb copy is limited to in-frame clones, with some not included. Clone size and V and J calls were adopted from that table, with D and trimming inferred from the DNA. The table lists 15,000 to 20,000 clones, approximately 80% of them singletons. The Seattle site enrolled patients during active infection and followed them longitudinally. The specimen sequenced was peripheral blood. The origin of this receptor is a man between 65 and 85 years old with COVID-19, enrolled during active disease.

CDR3: CASSDPRTGNTEAFF. The CDR3, as DNA: TGCGCCAGCAGTGACCCCAGGACAGGGAACACTGAAGCTTTCTTT. The chain couples TRBV10-2 to TRBJ1-1; 7 bases fit TRBD1. The CDR3 is 15 residues long. Trimming took 3 bases from V and 1 from J; bases not matched to a gene: 5. Germline V gene sequence: CDR1 WSHSY, CDR2 SAAADI.